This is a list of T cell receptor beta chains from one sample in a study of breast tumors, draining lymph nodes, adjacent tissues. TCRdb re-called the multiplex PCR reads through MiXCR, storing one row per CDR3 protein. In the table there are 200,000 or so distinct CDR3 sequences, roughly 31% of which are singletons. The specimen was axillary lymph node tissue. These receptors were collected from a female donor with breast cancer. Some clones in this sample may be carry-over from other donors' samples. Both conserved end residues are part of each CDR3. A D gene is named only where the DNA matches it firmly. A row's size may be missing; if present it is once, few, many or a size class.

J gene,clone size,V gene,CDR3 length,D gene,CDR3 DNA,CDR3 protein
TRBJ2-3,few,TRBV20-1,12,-,TGCAGTGCTAGAGATGTCACAGATACGCAGTATTTT,CSARDVTDTQYF
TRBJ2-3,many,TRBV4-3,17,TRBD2,TGCGCCAGCAGCCAAGGGACTAGCGGGGGGAGCACAGATACGCAGTATTTT,CASSQGTSGGSTDTQYF
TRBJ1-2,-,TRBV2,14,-,TGTGCCAGCAGCCTGACAGGCACCTACTATGGCTACACCTTC,CASSLTGTYYGYTF
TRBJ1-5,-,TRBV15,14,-,TGTGCCACCAGCAGGGGACGGTACCAAGAGACCCAGCATTTT,CATSRGRYQETQHF
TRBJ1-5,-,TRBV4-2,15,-,TGTGCCAGTAGCCAAGGTACAAATAGCAATCAGCCCCAGCATTTT,CASSQGTNSNQPQHF
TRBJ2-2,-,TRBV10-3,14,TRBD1,TGTGCCATCAGTGGACAGGGTGGGCACCGGGGAGCTGTTTTT,CAISGQGGHRGAVF
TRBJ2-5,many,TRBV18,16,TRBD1,TGTGCCAGCTCACTCACTCCCGGGACAGGGAGAGAGACCCAGTACTTC,CASSLTPGTGRETQYF
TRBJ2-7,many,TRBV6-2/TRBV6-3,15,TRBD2,TGTGCCAGTCTCGAGCTTAGCGGGAACTCCTACGAGCAGTACTTC,CASLELSGNSYEQYF
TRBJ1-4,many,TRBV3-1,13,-,TGTGCCAGCAGCCGCCGACAGGAAGGAAAACTGTTTTTT,CASSRRQEGKLFF
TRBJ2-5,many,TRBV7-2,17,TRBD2,TGTGCCAGCAGCTTAGCGTATGGACTAGCGGGAGCCGAGACCCAGTACTTC,CASSLAYGLAGAETQYF
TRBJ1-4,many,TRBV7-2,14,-,TGTGCCAGCAGCGCCCGGGACATTGGTGAAAAACTGTTTTTT,CASSARDIGEKLFF
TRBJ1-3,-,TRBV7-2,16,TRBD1,TGTGCCAGCAGCTGGAGGGACAGGGGGCTTGAAAACACCATATATTTT,CASSWRDRGLENTIYF
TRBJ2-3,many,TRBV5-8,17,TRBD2,TGTGCCAGCACTACTAGCGGGGGGTTCGAAAGCACAGATACGCAGTATTTT,CASTTSGGFESTDTQYF
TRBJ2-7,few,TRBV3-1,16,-,TGTGCCAGCAGCCAAGAAATTCCGGAACAGGGTGGAGAGCAGTACTTC,CASSQEIPEQGGEQYF
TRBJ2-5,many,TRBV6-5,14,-,TGTGCCAGCAGTTACGGGCAGAGCCAAGAGACCCAGTACTTC,CASSYGQSQETQYF
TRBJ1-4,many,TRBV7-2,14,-,TGTGCCAGCAGAACAGGGTACGCGAATGAAAAACTGTTTTTT,CASRTGYANEKLFF
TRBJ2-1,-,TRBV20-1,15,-,TGCAGTGCCAGCAGTGAGAGGACTACCCACAATGAGCAGTTCTTC,CSASSERTTHNEQFF
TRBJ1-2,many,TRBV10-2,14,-,TGCGCCAGCAGTGATGCAGGGGTGGGTTATGGCTACACCTTC,CASSDAGVGYGYTF
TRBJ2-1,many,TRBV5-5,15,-,TGTGCCAGCGGCTTTCGCGGCTCTGCCGGGAATGAGCAGTTCTTC,CASGFRGSAGNEQFF
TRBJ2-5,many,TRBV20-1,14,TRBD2,TGCAGTGCTATTTTGGCGGGAGGGACAGAGACCCAGTACTTC,CSAILAGGTETQYF
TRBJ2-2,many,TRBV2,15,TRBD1,TGTGCCAGCAGTGATCCGGGACAGAGCACCGGGGAGCTGTTTTTT,CASSDPGQSTGELFF
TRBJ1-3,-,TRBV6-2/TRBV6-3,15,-,TGTGCCAGCAGTCACCTGGGATCTGCGGGAAACACCATATATTTT,CASSHLGSAGNTIYF
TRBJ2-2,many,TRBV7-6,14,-,TGTGCCAGCACCCCGTGGGAGAAGTCCGGGGAGCTGTTTTTT,CASTPWEKSGELFF
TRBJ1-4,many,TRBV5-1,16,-,TGCGCCAGCAGCTTGGGGCAGTGGGGCCGAGAGGAAAAACTGTTTTTT,CASSLGQWGREEKLFF